This T cell receptor beta chain derives from a study of T-cell memory formation after mild COVID-19. Whole-study results and caveats: Researchers report contracting CD4+ clones mostly in CM and EM, with CD8+ clones in EMRA. Clones that contracted from day 15 to 85 were balanced CD4/CD8, while later expanders leaned CD4+.

Trimming at V came to 3 bases and at J to 6 bases, leaving 4 bases not matched to a gene. The CDR3 length is 14 residues. Germline values: CDR1 SGHNT, CDR2 YENEEA. 5'RACE primed at constant segments yielded TCR alpha and TCR beta cDNA libraries bearing sample barcodes and UMIs. MiXCR, run by TCRdb on the 5' RACE reads, gives a single entry per CDR3 protein. The sample records approximately 150,000 distinct CDR3 sequences, about a fifth being singletons. Worth noting for this clonotype: What it recognizes is unknown.

The sample consisted of PBMCs or a T cell subset sorted from them (not recorded which). This chain links TRBV11-3 with TRBJ1-1; 10 bases fit TRBD1. The TCR comes from an adult woman who had mild COVID-19 (a few samples of this study predate the infection). Cell type and time point are not known. CDR3 nucleotides: TGTGCCAGCAGCTTCCAGGACAGGGGGGCTGAAGCTTTCTTT. Translated, it gives CASSFQDRGAEAFF.